This TCR beta chain came from a study of cytomegalovirus exposure and HLA in healthy donors. Overall study results and limits: One cluster of highly shared sequence variants probably arose as a sequencing artifact. Being indistinguishable, some V segments were excluded, TRBV6-2 and TRBV6-3 among them.

Among the donors, all were healthy bone marrow donors. This PCR relied on a set of 60 Vbeta primers and 13 Jbeta primers. Only in-frame clones appear in the TCRdb table, and some are missing; sequencing was by immunoSEQ multiplex PCR. The sample includes about 25,000 clones. V lost 4 bases and J lost 2; bases outside the gene matches: 2. The V gene's germline CDR1 is SGHRS and CDR2 YFSETQ. The CDR3 covers 14 residues. A remark on this clone: Antigen unknown.

The chain recombines TRBV5-1 with TRBJ1-3, with TRBD1 matching over 8 bases. Source material: PBMCs. The sequence came from a male donor in good health and CMV-seropositive. The CDR3 sequence: CASSPQGAGNTIYF. The CDR3 DNA reads TGCGCCAGCAGCCCACAGGGGGCTGGAAACACCATATATTTT. Full variable domain (missing parts from reference TRBV5-1 and TRBJ1-3): KAGVTQTPRYLIKTRGQQVTLSCSPISGHRSVSWYQQTPGQGLQFLFEYFSETQRNKGNFPGRFSGRQFSNSRSEMNVSTLELGDSALYLCASSPQGAGNTIYFGEGSWLTVV.